The subject of this entry is one TCR beta chain. The data were obtained in a study of blood T cell repertoires in COVID-19. Study in general: The analysed material was cDNA or gDNA that came from T cells, B-cell-depleted T cells, or PBMCs.

Under the authors' procedure: Reference gene primer amplification yielded estimated nucleated cell counts. Repertoires were generated with immunoSEQ multiplex PCR, while TCRdb's copy carries only in-frame clones and drops some. D and trimming come from the DNA, and the V and J calls and clone size come from that table. Here the sample spans about 240,000 clones, about 88% being singletons. The germline V gene has CDR1 LGHNA and CDR2 YSLEER. Between the trimmed V and J ends, which lost 0 bases and 4 bases, there was a span of 15 bases. The CDR3 loop spans 16 amino acids. The sequencing sample was made of peripheral blood. This sequence joins TRBV4-3 and TRBJ1-2; tentative D call: TRBD1 (5 bases). This clonotype was obtained from a woman in her 40s who had recovered from COVID-19. CDR3 loop: CASSQDRGDLGYGYTF. CDR3 sequence (DNA): TGCGCCAGCAGCCAAGATCGGGGGGACCTTGGCTATGGCTACACCTTC.